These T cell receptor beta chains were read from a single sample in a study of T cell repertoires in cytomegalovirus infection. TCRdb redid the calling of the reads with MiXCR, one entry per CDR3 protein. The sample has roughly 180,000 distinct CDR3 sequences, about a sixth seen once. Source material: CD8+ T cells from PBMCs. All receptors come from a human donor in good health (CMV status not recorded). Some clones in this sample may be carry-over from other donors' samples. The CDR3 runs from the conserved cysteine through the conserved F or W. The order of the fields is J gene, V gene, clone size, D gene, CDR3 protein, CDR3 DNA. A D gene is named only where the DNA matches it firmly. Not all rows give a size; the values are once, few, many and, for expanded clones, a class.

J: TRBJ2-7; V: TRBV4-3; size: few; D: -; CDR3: CASSQEHLGARDEQYF; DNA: TGCGCCAGCAGCCAAGAGCACTTAGGGGCGCGCGACGAGCAGTACTTC
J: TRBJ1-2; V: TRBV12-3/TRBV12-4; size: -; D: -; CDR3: CASSYSPSSNYGYTF; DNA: TGTGCCAGCAGTTACAGCCCTTCCTCTAACTATGGCTACACCTTC
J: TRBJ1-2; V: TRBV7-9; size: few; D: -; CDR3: CASSPGAAYGYTF; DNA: TGTGCCAGCAGCCCTGGGGCAGCCTATGGCTACACCTTC
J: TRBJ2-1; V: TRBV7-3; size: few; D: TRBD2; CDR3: CASSREGGYYNEQFF; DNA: TGTGCCAGCAGCCGGGAGGGGGGGTACTACAATGAGCAGTTCTTC
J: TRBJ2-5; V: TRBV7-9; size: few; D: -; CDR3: CASSLGWGSRDQETQYF; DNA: TGTGCCAGCAGCCTGGGATGGGGGAGTCGAGACCAAGAGACCCAGTACTTC
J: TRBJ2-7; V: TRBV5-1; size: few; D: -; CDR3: CASSLSLTYEQYF; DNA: TGCGCCAGCAGCTTATCTCTAACCTACGAGCAGTACTTC
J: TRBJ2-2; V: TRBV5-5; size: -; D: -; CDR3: CASSFRPQRTGELFF; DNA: TGTGCCAGCAGCTTCCGTCCGCAGCGCACCGGGGAGCTGTTTTTT
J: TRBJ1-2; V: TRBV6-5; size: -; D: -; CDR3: CASSYSYKDRSPNYGYTF; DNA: TGTGCCAGCAGTTACTCATACAAGGATAGGAGCCCAAACTATGGCTACACCTTC
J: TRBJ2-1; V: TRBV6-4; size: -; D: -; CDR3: CASSAGSYNEQFF; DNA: TGTGCCAGCAGTGCCGGCTCCTACAATGAGCAGTTCTTC
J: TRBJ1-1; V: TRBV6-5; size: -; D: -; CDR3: CASSYEIQGTNTEAFF; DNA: TGTGCCAGCAGTTACGAGATCCAGGGGACGAACACTGAAGCTTTCTTT
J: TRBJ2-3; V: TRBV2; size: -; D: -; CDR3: CASSERLVDTQYF; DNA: TGTGCCAGCAGTGAACGGCTAGTTGATACGCAGTATTTT
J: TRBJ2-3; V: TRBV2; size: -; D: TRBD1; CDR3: CASKKRDSFTDTQYF; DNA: TGTGCCAGCAAAAAGAGGGACAGCTTCACAGATACGCAGTATTTT